Following are 30 T cell receptor beta chains from one sample sequenced in a study of Ad26.COV2.S vaccination and SARS-CoV-2 variants. Sequencing was performed with immunoSEQ multiplex PCR; in TCRdb, only in-frame clones are kept and a portion is missing. The sample lists around 300,000 clones; about nine tenths were seen once. The treatment was: approximately 18 received Ad26.COV2.S at low or high dose, single or two shots; 5 received placebo; per-sample allocation not given. On day 63 after the first injection, vaccine and placebo recipients gave samples. The sample consisted of peripheral blood, taken in a trial of Ad26.COV2.S vaccine versus placebo. The receptors come from a person aged 18-65 years who received the Ad26.COV2.S COVID-19 vaccine or a placebo.

The rearrangement uses TRBV7-3 and TRBJ2-1; TRBD1 matches 7 bases. This CDR3 has 13 residues. With 2 bases clipped from V and 5 bases from J, the junction kept 0 bases outside the gene matches. Germline V CDR1 and CDR2: SGHTA, FQGTGA. The CDR3 coding sequence is TGTGCCAGCAGCTTAGGGACAGACAATGAGCAGTTCTTC. It is translated as CASSLGTDNEQFF.

The rearrangement links TRBV19 to TRBJ1-1; perhaps TRBD1 as D (5 bases). V was pared by 1 base and J by 1 base, with 10 bases between. The CDR3 totals 15 residues. Looked up from germline, CDR1 is LNHDA and CDR2 is SQIVND (reference sequence). The CDR3 protein is CASSIVPGPNTEAFF. The CDR3 nucleotides are TGTGCCAGTAGTATAGTACCGGGACCGAACACTGAAGCTTTCTTT. Using reference TRBV19 and TRBJ1-1 for the parts outside the CDR3, the full variable domain is DGGITQSPKYLFRKEGQNVTLSCEQNLNHDAMYWYRQDPGQGLRLIYYSQIVNDFQKGDIAEGYSVSREKKESFPLTVTSAQKNPTAFYLCASSIVPGPNTEAFFGQGTRLTVV.

The chain links TRBV9 to TRBJ2-3; no reliable D call. Trimming took 0 bases from V and 0 from J, leaving 14 bases between them. The CDR3 is 17 residues long. Germline V CDR1 and CDR2: SGDLS, YYNGEE. The CDR3 loop is CASSVVAASYSTDTQYF. DNA of the CDR3: TGTGCCAGCAGCGTAGTAGCTGCCAGTTATAGCACAGATACGCAGTATTTT.

The V and J genes are TRBV4-3 and TRBJ2-1, with a weak D call TRBD2 (5 bases). Trimming removed 5 bases from V and 7 bases from J, with 12 bases in between. The CDR3 is 13 amino acids. Germline values: CDR1 LGHNA, CDR2 YSLEER. The chain's CDR3 is CASSLLAGNEQFF. In DNA form, the CDR3 reads TGCGCCAGCAGCTTGCTAGCAGGAAATGAGCAGTTCTTC.

V and J are TRBV29-1 and TRBJ1-4; D remains unclear. The germline gives CDR1 SQVTM, CDR2 ANQGSEA. The CDR3 covers 14 residues. The V end lost 4 bases, the J end lost 5 bases, and 14 bases lay between the germline ends. CDR3 protein: CSVVLAARNEKLFF. The CDR3 DNA reads TGCAGCGTTGTGCTCGCAGCGAGGAATGAAAAACTGTTTTTT.

The rearrangement joins TRBV5-5 to TRBJ1-3; a weak D match, TRBD1 (5 bases). V was shortened by 4 bases and J by 4 bases, with 24 bases between the two germline ends. Germline CDR1 SGHKS, CDR2 YYEKEE (reference sequence). The CDR3 is 18 residues long. In DNA form, the CDR3 reads TGTGCCAGCAGCCCCGTCTCCTCTCAGGGAAGTGCAGGAAACACCATATATTTT. This gives the protein CASSPVSSQGSAGNTIYF.

The genes are TRBV6-2 or TRBV6-3 and TRBJ1-5; 7 positions agree with TRBD1. The CDR3 totals 14 residues. Unmatched junction bases numbered 5, after V lost 0 bases and J lost 9 bases. Germline CDR1 MNHEY, CDR2 SVGEGT. CDR3 loop: CASSYSRQGGPQHF. CDR3 sequence (DNA): TGTGCCAGCAGTTACTCGAGACAGGGCGGGCCCCAGCATTTT.

This clone was picked up one time. The V gene is TRBV3-1 (or the pseudogene TRBV3-2), the J gene TRBJ2-1, with D perhaps TRBD1 (6 bases). The CDR3 spans 15 residues. Trimming left V 0 bases short and J 4 bases short, with 10 bases between. The germline V gene has CDR1 LGHDT and CDR2 YNNKEL (reference sequence). The CDR3 DNA follows: TGTGCCAGCAGCCAAGACAGGGGACCTTACAATGAGCAGTTCTTC. This sequence encodes CASSQDRGPYNEQFF.

This rearrangement joins TRBV7-2 to TRBJ2-7; 8 nucleotides align to TRBD2. This CDR3 has 17 residues. Trimming removed 2 bases from V and 2 bases from J; junction bases left unmatched: 11. Germline V lookup: CDR1 SGHTA, CDR2 FQGNSA. Here the CDR3 DNA reads TGTGCCAGCAGCTTAATTACCGGGGGGGCCCAGGCCTACGAGCAGTACTTC. This sequence encodes CASSLITGGAQAYEQYF.

This chain joins TRBV5-6 and TRBJ1-4; D may be TRBD1 (5 bases). Germline CDR1 reads SGHDT; CDR2 reads YYEEEE. V was cut by 4 bases and J by 5 bases, with 12 bases left in between. The length of the CDR3 is 14 residues. The CDR3 here is CASSGGAWNEKLFF. CDR3 bases: TGTGCCAGCAGCGGAGGGGCTTGGAATGAAAAACTGTTTTTT.

The gene calls are TRBV6-5 and TRBJ2-5, with D maybe TRBD1 (6 bases). The germline V gene has CDR1 MNHEY and CDR2 SVGAGI. The V end was cut by 6 bases, the J end by 2 bases, with 10 bases between. The length of the CDR3 is 13 residues. This chain's CDR3 is CASSRQVQETQYF. CDR3 DNA: TGTGCCAGCAGCCGACAGGTACAAGAGACCCAGTACTTC.

This chain joins TRBV7-9 and TRBJ1-1; maybe TRBD1 (5 bases). The germline gives CDR1 SEHNR, CDR2 FQNEAQ (reference sequence). This CDR3 has 12 residues. Trimming removed 8 bases at V and 1 base at J, with 8 bases between. This CDR3 reads CASSRGNTEAFF. CDR3 coding DNA: TGTGCCAGCTCGAGGGGGAACACTGAAGCTTTCTTT. Full variable domain (missing parts from reference TRBV7-9 and TRBJ1-1): DTGVSQNPRHKITKRGQNVTFRCDPISEHNRLYWYRQTLGQGPEFLTYFQNEAQLEKSRLLSDRFSAERPKGSFSTLEIQRTEQGDSAMYLCASSRGNTEAFFGQGTRLTVV.

As for this clone: Germline and junction disagree at one end, which may indicate a read error. The chain uses TRBV7-9 and TRBJ1-1, with 8 bases matching TRBD1. Germline CDR1 and CDR2: SEHNR and FQNEAQ (reference sequence). This CDR3 has 14 residues. The CDR3 spells CASSLGTGNSEAFF. CDR3 DNA sequence: TGTGCCAGCAGCTTAGGGACAGGGAACTCTGAAGCTTTCTTT.

This clone was counted between two and nine times. The rearrangement links TRBV4-1 to TRBJ1-1; D is possibly TRBD1 (6 bases). Trimming took 0 bases from V and 0 from J, leaving 14 bases between them. The V gene's germline CDR1 is MGHRA and CDR2 YSYEKL. CDR3 length equals 17 residues. The CDR3 loop is CASSQEGGGGLNTEAFF. Here the CDR3 DNA reads TGCGCCAGCAGCCAAGAGGGTGGAGGGGGTCTGAACACTGAAGCTTTCTTT.

The CDR3 coding sequence is TGTGCCAGTAGTGATGACAGGATCGTGGGGAAACTGTTTTTT. Protein product: CASSDDRIVGKLFF. The rearrangement uses TRBV19 and TRBJ1-4, with D perhaps TRBD1 (6 bases). Between the trimmed V and J ends, which lost 5 bases and 11 bases, there was a span of 18 bases. Germline V CDR1 and CDR2: LNHDA, SQIVND (reference sequence). The CDR3 sequence is 14 residues long. Based on the CDR3 plus reference TRBV19 and TRBJ1-4, the full variable domain is DGGITQSPKYLFRKEGQNVTLSCEQNLNHDAMYWYRQDPGQGLRLIYYSQIVNDFQKGDIAEGYSVSREKKESFPLTVTSAQKNPTAFYLCASSDDRIVGKLFFGSGTQLSVL.

This clone was picked up a small number of times. V is TRBV4-3 and J is TRBJ2-3; either TRBD1 or TRBD2 may fit D (5 bases each). Trimming took off 4 bases at V and 2 bases at J, with 16 bases between the two ends. Germline V gives CDR1 LGHNA, CDR2 YSLEER. The length of the CDR3 is 16 residues. The CDR3 spells CASSRSRDPNTDTQYF. The CDR3 DNA sequence: TGCGCCAGCAGCCGGAGCCGGGACCCTAACACAGATACGCAGTATTTT.

The genes are TRBV7-8 and TRBJ2-1; 10 bases map to TRBD1. J lost 7 bases, V lost 5 bases, and 11 bases had no gene match. Per germline, CDR1 SGHVS and CDR2 FQNEAQ. CDR3 size: 16 residues. CDR3 nucleotide sequence: TGTGCCAGCAGCCTTTGGGAGGGACAGGGGTTGAATGAGCAGTTCTTC. It is translated as CASSLWEGQGLNEQFF.

The chain couples TRBV7-9 to TRBJ1-1; D ambiguous. V lost 3 bases and J lost 0, with 11 bases in between. Per germline, CDR1 SEHNR and CDR2 FQNEAQ (reference sequence). This CDR3 is 15 amino acids long. CDR3 DNA sequence: TGTGCCAGCAGCTTCACCGGTAGGATGAACACTGAAGCTTTCTTT. This encodes CASSFTGRMNTEAFF.

This clone was recorded a few times. The chain employs TRBV7-2 and TRBJ1-2; weak D call: TRBD1 (6 bases). Germline V gene data show CDR1 as SGHTA and CDR2 as FQGNSA. V was shortened by 8 bases and J by 4 bases, with 20 bases between the two germline ends. The CDR3 extends over 15 amino acids. CDR3 in amino acids: CASSPGGRAIYGYTF. The CDR3 region has the DNA TGTGCCAGCTCCCCCGGGGGCAGGGCTATCTATGGCTACACCTTC.

The rearrangement links TRBV11-2 to TRBJ1-6, with D unresolved. The V end lost 5 bases, the J end lost 7 bases, and 15 bases lay between the germline ends. Looked up from germline, CDR1 is SGHAT and CDR2 is FQNNGV. This CDR3 spans 15 amino acids. The CDR3 region is CASSPLTNLNSPLHF. CDR3 DNA: TGTGCCAGCAGCCCCCTCACTAACCTCAATTCACCCCTCCACTTT.

This clone was seen a single time. The chain recombines TRBV18 with TRBJ2-3, with TRBD1 matching 10 bases. The CDR3 is 15 residues long. V lost 5 bases to trimming and J lost 3 bases; unmatched junction nucleotides: 5. Germline CDR1 KGHSH, CDR2 LQKENI. Here the CDR3 reads CASSDGQGVTDTQYF. The CDR3, as DNA: TGTGCCAGCTCAGACGGACAGGGGGTGACAGATACGCAGTATTTT.

The chain uses TRBV5-4 and TRBJ2-7; 10 positions agree with TRBD2. The CDR3 sequence is 16 residues long. CDR1 is SGHNT, CDR2 YYREEE, per germline (reference sequence). V trimming: 4 bases; J trimming: 6 bases; junction bases outside the gene matches: 13. The CDR3 protein is CASSPLSGRSGVEQYF. CDR3 DNA: TGTGCCAGCAGCCCGCTTAGCGGGAGGTCTGGAGTCGAGCAGTACTTC.

This clone was seen more than once but under ten times. The chain joins TRBV7-2 to TRBJ2-3; D is unresolved. Between the trimmed V and J ends, which lost 0 bases and 1 base, there was a span of 11 bases. Germline CDR1 reads SGHTA; CDR2 reads FQGNSA. The CDR3 totals 16 residues. The DNA of the CDR3 is TGTGCCAGCAGCTTAGCGAAGATCGGTGGCACAGATACGCAGTATTTT. As protein: CASSLAKIGGTDTQYF.

In its sample, this clone was seen once. This chain joins TRBV28 and TRBJ1-3; 7 bases agree with TRBD1. Trimming removed 5 bases from V and 0 bases from J; junction bases left unmatched: 7. The CDR3 is 16 amino acids. Per germline, CDR1 MDHEN and CDR2 SYDVKM. CDR3 nucleotide sequence: TGTGCCAGCAGTCCCTCACAGGGGTACTCTGGAAACACCATATATTTT. Protein product: CASSPSQGYSGNTIYF.

The chain has TRBV28 and TRBJ1-5, with D possibly matching TRBD1 (5 bases). Germline CDR1 and CDR2: MDHEN and SYDVKM. This CDR3 region has 15 residues. V gave up 6 bases and J gave up 2 bases, with 14 bases separating them. The CDR3 nucleotides read TGTGCCAGCAGCGGAAGGGGCAGGGGCAATCAGCCCCAGCATTTT. Encoded protein: CASSGRGRGNQPQHF.

This clone was detected a few times. This chain uses TRBV27 with TRBJ1-2, with D uncertain. The CDR3 loop spans 14 amino acids. Germline values: CDR1 MNHEY, CDR2 SMNVEV (reference sequence). The germline V and J ends were trimmed by 6 bases and 5 bases, with 16 bases remaining between them. The CDR3 DNA reads TGTGCCAGCAGCCCCCGGGGTCTATTTTATGGCTACACCTTC. This codes for CASSPRGLFYGYTF.

The rearrangement links TRBV27 to TRBJ2-7; D possibly corresponds to TRBD2 (5 bases). V gave up 7 bases and J gave up 3 bases, with 22 bases separating them. This CDR3 is built from 16 residues. Germline CDR1 and CDR2: MNHEY and SMNVEV (reference sequence). CDR3 residues: CASTHRGKPVIYEQYF. CDR3 bases: TGTGCCAGCACCCATCGAGGGAAGCCCGTAATCTACGAGCAGTACTTC.

The rearrangement links TRBV9 to TRBJ2-2; possible D gene TRBD2, 6 bases. Trimming stripped 4 bases from V and 1 base from J, with 14 bases between. The CDR3 is 16 amino acids. Germline CDR1 and CDR2: SGDLS and YYNGEE. CDR3 DNA sequence: TGTGCCAGCAGCCCCCGCCGACTAGTGAACACCGGGGAGCTGTTTTTT. Translating it yields CASSPRRLVNTGELFF.

The chain recombines TRBV5-1 with TRBJ2-5; the match to TRBD2 covers 9 bases. This CDR3 contains 17 residues. V was clipped by 0 bases and J by 4 bases; unmatched bases: 10. Germline loops: CDR1 SGHRS, CDR2 YFSETQ. CDR3 in amino acids: CASSLEWLAGLGETQYF. In nucleotides, the CDR3 is TGCGCCAGCAGCTTGGAATGGCTAGCGGGGTTGGGAGAGACCCAGTACTTC.

The count of this clone is one. The chain carries TRBV5-6 and TRBJ1-5, with a possible D match to TRBD1 (5 bases). Germline CDR1 reads SGHDT; CDR2 reads YYEEEE. Trimming removed 2 bases from V and 4 bases from J, with 7 bases in between. The CDR3 runs 13 residues. CDR3 sequence (DNA): TGTGCCAGCAGCTTCGCAGGGAATCAGCCCCAGCATTTT. Residues: CASSFAGNQPQHF.